Listed below are T cell receptor beta chains from one sample, sequenced in a study of breast tumors, draining lymph nodes, adjacent tissues. A single record per CDR3 protein comes from TCRdb applying MiXCR to the multiplex PCR reads. The sample holds about 150,000 distinct CDR3 sequences, 30% to 35% seen once. The sequenced sample consisted of axillary lymph node tissue. The receptor set was obtained from a female donor with breast cancer. Some clones in this sample may be carry-over from other donors' samples. Both conserved end residues are part of each CDR3. A D gene is named only where the DNA matches it firmly. The size of a clone is reported for some rows only, either as once, few or many, or as a class for expanded clones.

V gene,D gene,clone size,J gene,CDR3 protein,CDR3 DNA
TRBV20-1,TRBD1,many,TRBJ2-3,CSARRTGAGTDTQYF,TGCAGTGCTAGAAGAACAGGGGCTGGCACAGATACGCAGTATTTT
TRBV7-2,NA,many,TRBJ1-2,CASSLTSTANYGYPF,TGTGCCAGCAGCTTAACCTCCACCGCTAACTATGGCTACCCCTTC
TRBV20-1,NA,many,TRBJ2-5,CSARLSETQSF,TGCAGTGCTAGACTGTCCGAGACCCAGTCCTTC
TRBV7-9,NA,many,TRBJ2-3,CASSPLGGDTDTQYF,TGTGCCAGCAGCCCCTTAGGGGGGGACACAGATACGCAGTATTTT
TRBV6-5,NA,many,TRBJ2-1,CASSYSVPDLYNEQFF,NA
TRBV4-1,NA,many,TRBJ1-5,CASSDTPGRGNQPQHF,TGCGCCAGCAGCGACACTCCCGGAAGGGGCAATCAGCCCCAGCATTTT
TRBV6-6,TRBD1,many,TRBJ2-5,CASSSITGGGETQYF,TGTGCCAGCAGTTCCATCACAGGGGGTGGGGAGACCCAGTACTTC
TRBV24-1,NA,many,TRBJ2-4,CATGDPLKNIQYF,TGTGCCACGGGGGACCCGCTAAAAAACATTCAGTACTTC
TRBV18,NA,many,TRBJ1-2,CASSPQRGGRAGYTF,TGTGCCAGCTCACCCCAGAGGGGTGGCCGCGCTGGCTACACCTTC
TRBV18,NA,many,TRBJ1-2,CASSGPEIYGYTF,TGTGCCAGCTCAGGGCCGGAAATCTATGGCTACACCTTC
TRBV19,NA,many,TRBJ1-6,CASSRGVTEFPLHF,TGTGCCAGTAGTCGAGGGGTAACGGAGTTCCCCCTCCACTTT
TRBV5-6,NA,NA,TRBJ1-4,CASSVRVPHEVKLFF,TGTGCCAGCAGTGTCAGGGTCCCCCATGAGGTAAAACTGTTTTTC
TRBV2,NA,many,TRBJ1-2,CASSRRANYGYTF,TGTGCCAGCAGTCGAAGAGCTAACTATGGCTACACCTTC
TRBV7-2,TRBD1,many,TRBJ1-2,CASSLGTGVNYGYTF,TGTGCCAGCAGCTTAGGGACAGGAGTAAACTATGGCTACACCTTC
TRBV20-1,NA,many,TRBJ1-2,CSARGDDRIYGYTF,TGCAGTGCTAGAGGTGACGACAGGATCTATGGCTACACCTTC
TRBV20-1,TRBD2,NA,TRBJ2-3,CSARGGLAGVDTQYF,TGCAGTGCTAGGGGGGGACTAGCGGGGGTGGATACGCAGTATTTT
TRBV11-2,TRBD1,many,TRBJ1-2,CASSLTGGAWNGYTF,TGTGCCAGCAGCCTAACAGGGGGCGCTTGGAATGGCTACACCTTC